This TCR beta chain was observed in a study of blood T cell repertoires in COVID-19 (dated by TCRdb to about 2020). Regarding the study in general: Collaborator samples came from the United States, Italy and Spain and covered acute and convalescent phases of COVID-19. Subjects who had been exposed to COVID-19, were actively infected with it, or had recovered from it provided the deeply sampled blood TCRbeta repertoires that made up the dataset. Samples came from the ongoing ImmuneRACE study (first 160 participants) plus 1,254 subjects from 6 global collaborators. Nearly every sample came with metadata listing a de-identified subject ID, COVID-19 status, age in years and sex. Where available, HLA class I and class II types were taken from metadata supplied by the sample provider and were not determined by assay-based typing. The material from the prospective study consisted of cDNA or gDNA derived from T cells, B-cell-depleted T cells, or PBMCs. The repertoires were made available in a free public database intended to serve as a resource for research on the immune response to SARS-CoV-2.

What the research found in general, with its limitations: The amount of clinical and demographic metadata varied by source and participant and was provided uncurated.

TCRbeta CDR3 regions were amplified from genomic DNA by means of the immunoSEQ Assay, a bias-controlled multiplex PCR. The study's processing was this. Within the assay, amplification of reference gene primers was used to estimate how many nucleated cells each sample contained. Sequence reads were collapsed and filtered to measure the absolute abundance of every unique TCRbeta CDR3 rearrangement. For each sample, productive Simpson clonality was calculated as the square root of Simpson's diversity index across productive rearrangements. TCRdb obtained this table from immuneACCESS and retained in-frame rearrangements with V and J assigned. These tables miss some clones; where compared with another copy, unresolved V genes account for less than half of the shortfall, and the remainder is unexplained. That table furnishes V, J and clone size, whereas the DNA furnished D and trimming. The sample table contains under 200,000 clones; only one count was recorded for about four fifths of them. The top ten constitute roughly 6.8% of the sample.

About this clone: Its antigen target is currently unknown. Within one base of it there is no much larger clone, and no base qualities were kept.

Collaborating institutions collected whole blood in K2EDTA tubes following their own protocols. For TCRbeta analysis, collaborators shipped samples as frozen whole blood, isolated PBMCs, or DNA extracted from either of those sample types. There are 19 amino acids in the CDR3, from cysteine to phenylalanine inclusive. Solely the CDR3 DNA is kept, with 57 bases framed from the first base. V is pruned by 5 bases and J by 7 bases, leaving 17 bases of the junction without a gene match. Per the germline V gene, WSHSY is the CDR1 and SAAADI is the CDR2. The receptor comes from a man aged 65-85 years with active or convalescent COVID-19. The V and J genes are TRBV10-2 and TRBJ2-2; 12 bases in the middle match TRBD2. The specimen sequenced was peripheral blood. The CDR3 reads CASSFPLTSGGPTGGELFF. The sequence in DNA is TGCGCCAGCAGTTTCCCTTTGACTAGCGGGGGCCCCACGGGCGGGGAGCTGTTTTTT.